Below are 27 T cell receptor beta chains sequenced from a single sample in a study of blood T cell repertoires in COVID-19. Method: immunoSEQ multiplex PCR; TCRdb's copy keeps in-frame clones and lacks some. The sample carries over 300,000 clones, 89% recorded once. The sample comprised peripheral blood. These TCRs come from a man aged 35-49 years with acute or convalescent COVID-19.

The V call is TRBV7-2, the J call TRBJ1-1, with 9 bases aligning to TRBD1. From germline, CDR1 is SGHTA and CDR2 FQGNSA. Trimming removed 5 bases from V and 11 bases from J; junction bases left unmatched: 9. The CDR3 is made up of 13 amino acids. The CDR3 DNA follows: TGTGCCAGCAGCCGGGACAGGGCCTATGGGGCTTTCTTT. Protein product: CASSRDRAYGAFF.

This chain joins TRBV27 and TRBJ2-5; the match to TRBD2 covers 10 bases. Germline V gene lookup returns CDR1 MNHEY and CDR2 SMNVEV (reference sequence). The CDR3 contains 15 residues. The trim removed 8 bases at V and 5 bases at J, leaving 11 bases unmatched. For the CDR3, the DNA is TGTGCCAGCTCGGGTGGTCTAGCGGGAGCGGAGACCCAGTACTTC. Translating gives CASSGGLAGAETQYF.

The V and J genes are TRBV27 and TRBJ1-1; 7 bases are shared with TRBD1. Germline assignment: CDR1 MNHEY and CDR2 SMNVEV (reference sequence). This CDR3 has 14 amino acids. The V segment lost 7 bases and the J segment 6 bases; nucleotides outside the gene matches: 11. CDR3 sequence reads: CASTRDREKSEAFF. The CDR3 DNA sequence: TGTGCCAGCACCCGAGACAGGGAAAAGTCTGAAGCTTTCTTT.

The chain recombines TRBV6-6 with TRBJ2-7; 9 nucleotides align to TRBD1. Germline trimming cut 6 bases from V and 5 bases from J; bases unmatched to any gene: 8. Looked up from germline, CDR1 is MNHNY and CDR2 is SVGAGI (reference sequence). CDR3 length equals 14 residues. Here the CDR3 DNA reads TGTGCCAGCAGGTTGGGACAGGGTGGGAACGAGCAGTACTTC. Translation: CASRLGQGGNEQYF.

The chain combines TRBV28 with TRBJ2-5; the match to TRBD1 covers 8 bases. Trimming took 2 bases from V and 4 from J; bases not matched to a gene: 6. The length of the CDR3 is 15 residues. The V gene's germline CDR1 is MDHEN and CDR2 SYDVKM. This CDR3 is CASSLQGAGRETQYF. DNA for the CDR3: TGTGCCAGCAGTTTACAGGGGGCTGGAAGAGAGACCCAGTACTTC.

This clone was seen repeatedly, ten times or more. The chain has TRBV30 and TRBJ2-3; 13 bases line up with TRBD2. The V and J ends lost 1 base and 6 bases, in that order; junction bases with no gene match: 7. From germline, CDR1 is GTSNPN and CDR2 SVGIG (reference sequence). This CDR3 contains 16 residues. The CDR3 nucleotides read TGTGCCTGGAGTGGGGGACTAGCGGGATTTTCTGATACGCAGTATTTT. Its protein is CAWSGGLAGFSDTQYF.

This CDR3 reads CASSGGTGGPYEQYF. The CDR3 DNA is TGCGCCAGCAGTGGGGGGACAGGGGGCCCATACGAGCAGTACTTC. The rearrangement links TRBV10-1 to TRBJ2-7; 12 nucleotides agree with TRBD1. Germline V gene sequence: CDR1 WNHNN, CDR2 SYGVQD (reference sequence). V lost 4 bases, J lost 4 bases, and 5 bases stayed unmatched. The CDR3 runs 15 residues.

In its sample, this clone was seen a few times. Other DNA sequences in the sample encode the same CDR3. In DNA form, the CDR3 reads TGTGCCAGCAGCGTCGGACTAGCGGGAGGGAACACCGGGGAGCTGTTTTTT. It encodes CASSVGLAGGNTGELFF. V gene TRBV9 combines with J gene TRBJ2-2, with 14 bases aligning to TRBD2. The ends lost 2 bases at V and 1 base at J; junction bases unmatched: 1. This CDR3 has 17 amino acids. Germline V lookup: CDR1 SGDLS, CDR2 YYNGEE.

The V and J genes are TRBV28 and TRBJ1-2; no definite D call. CDR1 and CDR2 from the germline V gene are MDHEN and SYDVKM. CDR3 length equals 12 residues. V was shortened by 3 bases and J by 4 bases, with 6 bases between the two germline ends. The CDR3: CASSLEGYGYTF. Written as DNA, the CDR3 is TGTGCCAGCAGTTTGGAGGGCTATGGCTACACCTTC.

This clone was recorded a few times. As DNA, the CDR3 is TGTGCCAGCAGCGCCCCGTCTAGCGGGGGGTACCAAGAGACCCAGTACTTC. Protein sequence: CASSAPSSGGYQETQYF. The rearrangement joins TRBV5-4 to TRBJ2-5, with 11 bases aligning to TRBD2. Germline values: CDR1 SGHNT, CDR2 YYREEE (reference sequence). The CDR3 loop spans 17 amino acids. Trimming at V came to 4 bases and at J to 0 bases, leaving 8 bases not matched to a gene.

V gene TRBV7-2 combines with J gene TRBJ1-2; 8 nucleotides align to TRBD1. V was pared by 1 base and J by 7 bases, with 5 bases of the junction left unmatched. Looked up from germline, CDR1 is SGHTA and CDR2 is FQGNSA. The CDR3 length is 14 residues. CDR3 region: CASSLDPGGGGYTF. In DNA form, the CDR3 reads TGTGCCAGCAGCTTAGATCCAGGGGGCGGTGGCTACACCTTC. Full variable domain (outside the CDR3, taken from reference TRBV7-2 and TRBJ1-2): GAGVSQSPSNKVTEKGKDVELRCDPISGHTALYWYRQSLGQGLEFLIYFQGNSAPDKSGLPSDRFSAERTGGSVSTLTIQRTQQEDSAVYLCASSLDPGGGGYTFGSGTRLTVV.

The chain uses TRBV7-3 and TRBJ1-1, with D unresolved. In germline, CDR1 is SGHTA, CDR2 FQGTGA. This CDR3 is built from 13 residues. Trimming pared 5 bases from V and 2 bases from J, leaving 9 bases between. In nucleotides, the CDR3 is TGTGCCAGCAGCCATAACAGAAACACTGAAGCTTTCTTT. The encoded protein is CASSHNRNTEAFF.

This chain uses TRBV28 with TRBJ1-6, with D maybe TRBD1 (6 bases). Germline lookup yields CDR1 MDHEN and CDR2 SYDVKM. The V end lost 3 bases, the J end lost 9 bases, and 24 bases lay between the germline ends. CDR3 size: 18 residues. For the CDR3, the DNA is TGTGCCAGCAGTTTTTTTAGAATCGGACAGACAAGGAGTTCACCCCTCCACTTT. It is translated as CASSFFRIGQTRSSPLHF. The entire variable domain, with the rest obtained from reference TRBV28 and TRBJ1-6, is as follows: DVKVTQSSRYLVKRTGEKVFLECVQDMDHENMFWYRQDPGLGLRLIYFSYDVKMKEKGDIPEGYSVSREKKERFSLILESASTNQTSMYLCASSFFRIGQTRSSPLHFGNGTRLTVT.

This chain links TRBV9 with TRBJ2-1; 7 bases fit TRBD1. The V and J ends lost 4 bases and 7 bases, in that order; junction bases with no gene match: 8. The germline V gene encodes CDR1 SGDLS and CDR2 YYNGEE. The CDR3 sequence is 14 residues long. The CDR3 nucleotides are TGTGCCAGCAGCAGGGGGCGCAGTTTGAATGAGCAGTTCTTC. Its protein product is CASSRGRSLNEQFF.

The J gene is TRBJ2-1, the V gene TRBV7-3; possible D gene TRBD1, 5 bases. There are 15 residues in the CDR3. The germline CDR1 and CDR2 sequences are SGHTA and FQGTGA. The V end was cut by 2 bases, the J end by 4 bases, with 12 bases between. The chain's CDR3 is CASSLGAGLYNEQFF. The CDR3 region has the DNA TGTGCCAGCAGCTTAGGGGCTGGCCTATACAATGAGCAGTTCTTC.

A single count supports this clone. The chain is built from TRBV28 and TRBJ2-7; tentatively, D is TRBD1 (6 bases). The germline V gene has CDR1 MDHEN and CDR2 SYDVKM. V was shortened by 8 bases and J by 2 bases, with 16 bases between the two germline ends. The CDR3 sequence is 14 residues long. CDR3 coding DNA: TGTGCCAGCGAGGGCAGGGGAAGGACCTACGAGCAGTACTTC. This codes for CASEGRGRTYEQYF.

The genes are TRBV5-4 and TRBJ1-3; D call uncertain. This CDR3 region has 15 residues. Germline values: CDR1 SGHNT, CDR2 YYREEE (reference sequence). Trimming removed 1 base at V and 0 bases at J, with 8 bases between. CDR3 region: CASSLFAVSGNTIYF. The CDR3 nucleotides are TGTGCCAGCAGCTTGTTCGCAGTCTCTGGAAACACCATATATTTT.

The rearrangement links TRBV7-9 to TRBJ1-1, with TRBD1 matching 7 bases. This CDR3 has 16 amino acids. Germline CDR1 and CDR2: SEHNR and FQNEAQ (reference sequence). The V gene end was trimmed by 5 bases and the J gene end by 1 base; junction bases not matched to a gene: 10. The CDR3: CASSPRTGPKNTEAFF. For the CDR3, the DNA is TGTGCCAGCAGCCCAAGGACAGGACCCAAGAACACTGAAGCTTTCTTT.

Of note for this clone: Other DNA variants within this sample encode the same CDR3. The V call is TRBV13, the J call TRBJ1-2; 8 nucleotides align to TRBD1. After removal of 5 bases from V and 2 bases from J, the junction contained 4 bases not matched to a gene. The CDR3 extends over 14 amino acids. Germline CDR1 is PRHDT and CDR2 is FYEKMQ (reference sequence). The CDR3 DNA sequence: TGTGCCAGCAGCCCCGGACAGGGCAACTATGGCTACACCTTC. Translated, it gives CASSPGQGNYGYTF. Full variable domain (missing parts from reference TRBV13 and TRBJ1-2): AAGVIQSPRHLIKEKRETATLKCYPIPRHDTVYWYQQGPGQDPQFLISFYEKMQSDKGSIPDRFSAQQFSDYHSELNMSSLELGDSALYFCASSPGQGNYGYTFGSGTRLTVV.

The chain couples TRBV7-9 to TRBJ2-1, with TRBD1 identical over 9 bases. The V and J ends lost 4 bases and 6 bases, in that order; junction bases with no gene match: 4. The CDR3 is made up of 14 amino acids. Germline V lookup: CDR1 SEHNR, CDR2 FQNEAQ (reference sequence). The CDR3 DNA reads TGTGCCAGCAGCTATCGACAGGGGGGCAATGAGCAGTTCTTC. Its protein is CASSYRQGGNEQFF.

The rearrangement joins TRBV19 to TRBJ1-4, with D possibly TRBD1 on 5 matching bases. From germline, CDR1 is LNHDA and CDR2 SQIVND (reference sequence). Deletions cut 5 bases from V and 6 bases from J, with 13 bases between. The CDR3 is 14 amino acids. The CDR3 DNA reads as TGTGCCAGTAGTTCCCAGGGCTTGTATGAAAAACTGTTTTTT. This encodes CASSSQGLYEKLFF.

CDR3 amino acids: CASSPIEDRLRQGFSNQPQHF. CDR3 bases: TGTGCCAGCAGTCCAATTGAGGACAGGCTAAGACAGGGTTTTAGCAATCAGCCCCAGCATTTT. V is TRBV6-2 or TRBV6-3 and J is TRBJ1-5; 7 bases align to TRBD1. Trimming cost V 5 bases and J 0 bases; bases outside gene matches: 22. Germline CDR1 and CDR2: MNHEY and SVGEGT. The CDR3 consists of 21 residues.

The chain links TRBV7-2 to TRBJ2-1; a possible D gene is TRBD1 (5 bases). V shed 4 bases and J shed 9 bases, with 10 bases lying between them. Germline V gene lookup returns CDR1 SGHTA and CDR2 FQGNSA. The CDR3 has 12 amino acids. The CDR3 loop is CASSSRGPEQFF. The CDR3 bases are TGTGCCAGCAGCTCTAGGGGCCCTGAGCAGTTCTTC.

The chain uses TRBV18 and TRBJ2-1, with 7 bases fitting TRBD2. The germline gives CDR1 KGHSH, CDR2 LQKENI. This CDR3 is 13 amino acids long. The trim removed 6 bases at V and 6 bases at J, leaving 5 bases unmatched. The CDR3 DNA is TGTGCCAGCTCCACGGGAGGCCTCAATGAGCAGTTCTTC. Protein: CASSTGGLNEQFF.

The rearrangement links TRBV4-3 to TRBJ1-2; no reliable D call. CDR1 and CDR2 (germline): LGHNA, YSLEER. This CDR3 region has 14 residues. V lost 2 bases, J lost 5 bases, and 12 bases lay in between. The CDR3 sequence is CASSQNGMRYGYTF. The CDR3 DNA is TGCGCCAGCAGCCAAAACGGAATGAGGTATGGCTACACCTTC.

The J gene is TRBJ1-6, the V gene TRBV3-1 (or the pseudogene TRBV3-2); maybe TRBD1 (5 bases). The CDR3 has 12 amino acids. CDR1 is LGHDT and CDR2 is YNNKEL in the germline V gene (reference sequence). Trimming removed 2 bases at V and 12 bases at J, with 8 bases between. The CDR3 coding sequence is TGTGCCAGCAGCCAACTTCAGGGACCCCTCCACTTT. It specifies CASSQLQGPLHF.

The V and J genes are TRBV28 and TRBJ2-7; 9 bases fit TRBD1. CDR3 length equals 15 residues. CDR1 and CDR2 (germline): MDHEN, SYDVKM. J was trimmed by 5 bases and V by 6 bases; bases with no gene match: 11. The CDR3 region is CASRDAGTGSNEQYF. The CDR3 nucleotides read TGTGCCAGCAGAGACGCCGGGACAGGGTCTAACGAGCAGTACTTC.